Listed below are T cell receptor beta chains from one sample, sequenced in a study of blood T cells in healthy people across ages. Each CDR3 protein gets one entry after TCRdb re-called the 5' RACE reads with MiXCR. The data contain 850,000 or so distinct CDR3 sequences, 29% of them singletons. The specimen was blood. These receptors were obtained from a woman older than 75 in good health. Each CDR3 is given with its conserved first and last residue. The D gene is left open where the match is weak. Clone size is given for some rows only: seen once, a few or many times, or a class if the clone is expanded.

size	D	V	J	CDR3	DNA
-	-	TRBV12-3/TRBV12-4	TRBJ1-5	CASSFTRGPNQPQHF	TGTGCCAGCAGTTTTACTAGGGGACCCAATCAGCCCCAGCATTTT
many	-	TRBV12-3/TRBV12-4	TRBJ2-1	CASHDGNEQFF	TGTGCCAGCCATGATGGCAATGAGCAGTTCTTC
many	-	TRBV6-6	TRBJ2-3	CASSYRIRGTSTDTQYF	TGTGCCAGCAGTTACAGAATCAGGGGGACTAGCACAGATACGCAGTATTTT
-	-	TRBV7-2	TRBJ2-3	CASSLWVQSTDTQYF	TGTGCCAGCAGCTTATGGGTCCAGAGTACAGATACGCAGTATTTT
-	TRBD2	TRBV7-9	TRBJ2-3	CASSSGAAGTGDTQYF	TGTGCCAGCAGCTCCGGGGCAGCGGGAACTGGAGATACGCAGTATTTT
many	-	TRBV18	TRBJ2-7	CASSPGTEIGEQYF	TGTGCCAGCTCACCAGGGACGGAGATCGGAGAGCAGTACTTC
-	-	TRBV4-2	TRBJ1-2	CASSQDQNSVYGYTF	TGTGCCAGCAGCCAAGATCAGAACAGCGTGTATGGCTACACCTTC
-	TRBD1	TRBV6-2/TRBV6-3	TRBJ2-7	CASRQTTGARYEQYF	TGTGCCAGCAGGCAAACGACAGGGGCGAGGTACGAGCAGTACTTC
-	-	TRBV10-3	TRBJ2-5	CAIRASNPEETQYF	TGTGCCATCAGAGCTAGCAACCCCGAAGAGACCCAGTACTTC
-	-	TRBV6-2/TRBV6-3	TRBJ1-2	CASSDDPLPGYTF	TGTGCCAGCAGCGACGATCCGTTGCCTGGCTACACCTTC
many	TRBD1	TRBV18	TRBJ2-7	CASSLGQGALYEQYF	TGTGCCAGCTCACTGGGACAGGGTGCACTCTACGAGCAGTACTTC
few	-	TRBV6-5	TRBJ2-1	CTSGPLYRDGQFF	TGTACCAGCGGGCCACTATACCGGGATGGGCAGTTCTTC
few	-	TRBV15	TRBJ1-5	CATSQVGVHNQPQHF	TGTGCCACCAGCCAGGTGGGAGTACACAATCAGCCCCAGCATTTT
many	-	TRBV6-6	TRBJ1-1	CASSYTPSGRGTEAFF	TGTGCCAGCAGTTATACCCCGAGTGGGCGGGGCACTGAAGCTTTCTTT
-	-	TRBV2	TRBJ2-1	CASSEVWGYETQFF	TGTGCCAGCAGTGAAGTCTGGGGTTACGAGACCCAGTTCTTC
-	-	TRBV7-9	TRBJ1-1	CASSLTPAGGTEAFF	TGTGCCAGCAGCTTAACCCCAGCAGGCGGCACTGAAGCTTTCTTT
-	-	TRBV7-2	TRBJ1-1	CASSQSSVQRTEAFF	TGTGCCAGCAGTCAAAGCAGTGTGCAAAGAACTGAAGCTTTCTTT
many	-	TRBV24-1	TRBJ2-5	CATSDGLPETQYF	TGTGCCACCAGTGATGGCTTACCAGAGACCCAGTACTTC
-	TRBD2	TRBV6-2/TRBV6-3	TRBJ2-7	CAISERLAGSSLGYEQYF	TGTGCCATCAGTGAGAGGCTAGCGGGATCAAGCCTAGGCTACGAGCAGTACTTC
-	-	TRBV20-1	TRBJ2-2	CSASMGGSGTGELFF	TGCAGTGCTAGCATGGGGGGCTCGGGCACCGGGGAGCTGTTTTTT
many	-	TRBV5-1	TRBJ1-2	CASSLNPDIRQGDGYTF	TGCGCCAGCAGCTTGAATCCGGACATCCGCCAAGGGGATGGCTACACCTTC
-	-	TRBV12-3/TRBV12-4	TRBJ1-1	CASSFLRDNSEAFF	TGTGCCAGCAGTTTCCTCCGGGACAACTCTGAAGCTTTCTTT